This T cell receptor (beta chain) emerged from a study of cytomegalovirus exposure and HLA in healthy donors. The V end was cut by 6 bases, the J end by 11 bases, with 22 bases between. The CDR3 has 14 amino acids. Germline-derived CDR1 and CDR2 are MNHEY and SMNVEV (reference sequence). PCR employed 60 Vbeta and 13 Jbeta primers. TCRdb's table, derived via immunoSEQ multiplex PCR, lists solely in-frame clones and lacks some. This table holds about 110,000 clones, approximately 80% found once. This chain connects TRBV27 to TRBJ1-1; D might be TRBD1 (5 bases). Source material: PBMCs. This sequence originates from a female donor in good health and CMV-seropositive. The CDR3 here is CASSEFILGGSAFF. The CDR3 nucleotides read TGTGCCAGCAGCGAATTTATTTTGGGGGGGTCTGCTTTCTTT.